This T cell receptor beta chain is drawn from a study of blood T cell repertoires in COVID-19. Method: immunoSEQ multiplex PCR; TCRdb's copy keeps in-frame clones and lacks some. This sample carries over 200,000 clones, about 89% of them seen once, and the ten largest clones take 4.5% to 5.5%. CDR3 length: 15 residues. The J segment lost 10 bases and the V segment lost 6 bases, leaving 9 bases of the junction unmatched. Germline values: CDR1 KGHSH, CDR2 LQKENI. The receptor comes from a woman between 40 and 55 years old with acute or convalescent COVID-19. This sequence joins TRBV18 and TRBJ2-1, with 13 bases matching TRBD2. Material for sequencing was peripheral blood. CDR3 protein: CASSPTSGGALEQFF. The CDR3 DNA is TGTGCCAGCTCCCCAACTAGCGGGGGGGCCCTGGAGCAGTTCTTC.